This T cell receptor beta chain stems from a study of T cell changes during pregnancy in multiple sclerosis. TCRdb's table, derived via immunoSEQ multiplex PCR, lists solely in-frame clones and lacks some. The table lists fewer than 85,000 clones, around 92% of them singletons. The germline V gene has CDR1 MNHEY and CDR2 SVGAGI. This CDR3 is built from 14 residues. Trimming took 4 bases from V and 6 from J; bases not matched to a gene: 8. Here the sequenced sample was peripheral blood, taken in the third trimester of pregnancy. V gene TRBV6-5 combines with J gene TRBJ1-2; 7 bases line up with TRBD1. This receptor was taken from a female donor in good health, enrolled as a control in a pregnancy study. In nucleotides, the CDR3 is TGTGCCAGCAGTTCTCAGGGGGGAAGGAATGGCTACACCTTC. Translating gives CASSSQGGRNGYTF.